Presented here are 22 T cell receptor beta chains from one specimen sequenced in a study of shared clonotypes between healthy human individuals (dated by TCRdb to 2020 to 2022). Receptor libraries were prepared by the immunoSEQ multiplex PCR assay. Sourced from immuneACCESS, this table was stored by TCRdb with only in-frame sequences that have V and J called. A share of the clones is absent; for the studies checked, an unresolved V gene accounts for under half, and the remainder has no known explanation. For this sample there are 450,000 to 650,000 clones; just over 75% appear just once. The ten largest account for about 12% of the sample. Specimen: PBMCs. The receptors originated from a woman aged 40 to 49 in good health. Some clones in this sample may be carry-over from other donors' samples.

This clone has only one observation. The chain links TRBV30 to TRBJ1-4, with TRBD1 identical over 10 bases. This CDR3 has 14 residues. CDR1 is GTSNPN, CDR2 SVGIG, per germline (reference sequence). The J segment lost 6 bases and the V segment lost 2 bases, leaving 3 bases of the junction unmatched. The CDR3 coding sequence is TGTGCCTGGAGTTCCGGGACAGGGGATGAAAAACTGTTTTTT. Amino acids: CAWSSGTGDEKLFF.

The rearrangement joins TRBV6-1 to TRBJ1-4; D is ambiguous. CDR1 and CDR2 (germline): MNHNS, SASEGT. This CDR3 has 13 amino acids. The V gene lost 3 bases and the J gene lost 8 bases, with 10 bases spanning the gap. CDR3 sequence (DNA): TGTGCCAGCAGTGACATGAGGAGGGAAAAACTGTTTTTT. Protein: CASSDMRREKLFF.

For this clone: Relative to the germline gene, one junction end is altered; a read error may explain this. The gene calls are TRBV14 and TRBJ2-2; 12 bases match TRBD1. Germline V lookup: CDR1 SGHDN, CDR2 FVKESK. The CDR3 totals 20 residues. CDR3 in amino acids: CASSQETHLWDRGPDRGAVF. Written as DNA, the CDR3 is TGTGCCAGCAGCCAAGAAACCCACTTATGGGACAGGGGGCCAGACCGGGGAGCTGTTTTT.

CDR3 DNA: TGTGCCAGCAGCTCCTACCAGCGGGGGGTCGACAATGAGCAGTTCTTC. As protein: CASSSYQRGVDNEQFF. The rearrangement links TRBV7-3 to TRBJ2-1, with 9 bases matching TRBD2. The CDR3 sequence is 16 residues long. J was trimmed by 5 bases and V by 4 bases; bases with no gene match: 9. CDR1 and CDR2 (germline): SGHTA, FQGTGA. Looking up the rest from reference TRBV7-3 and TRBJ2-1 gives the full variable domain: GAGVSQTPSNKVTEKGKYVELRCDPISGHTALYWYRQSLGQGPEFLIYFQGTGAADDSGLPNDRFFAVRPEGSVSTLKIQRTERGDSAVYLCASSSYQRGVDNEQFFGPGTRLTVL.

V usage is TRBV4-2 and J usage is TRBJ1-1; D remains ambiguous. From germline, CDR1 is LGHNA and CDR2 YNFKEQ. V gave up 4 bases and J gave up 8 bases, with 14 bases separating them. CDR3 length equals 13 residues. The CDR3, as DNA: TGTGCCAGCAGCCCTCGGAGGGTGAAGGAAGCTTTCTTT. It encodes CASSPRRVKEAFF.

The chain carries TRBV28 and TRBJ1-4, with 7 bases that match TRBD1. CDR1 MDHEN and CDR2 SYDVKM come from the germline V gene. Trimming took 6 bases from V and 6 from J; bases not matched to a gene: 4. This CDR3 is built from 13 residues. The CDR3 bases are TGTGCCAGCAGAGGGACAGTCGATGAAAAACTGTTTTTT. It yields the protein CASRGTVDEKLFF.

The CDR3 DNA follows: TGTGCCAGCAGTGTAGAGGCAGGGGGGGCCTACGAGCAGTACTTC. Encoded protein: CASSVEAGGAYEQYF. The V and J genes are TRBV2 and TRBJ2-7; the D call may be TRBD1 or TRBD2 (7 bases each). CDR1 is SNHLY and CDR2 is FYNNEI in the germline V gene. V was cut by 4 bases and J by 2 bases, with 15 bases left in between. The CDR3 runs to 15 residues.

This chain connects TRBV7-3 to TRBJ2-7; TRBD1 matches 7 bases. The CDR3 is 14 residues long. Unmatched junction bases numbered 3, after V lost 2 bases and J lost 2 bases. Germline assignment: CDR1 SGHTA and CDR2 FQGTGA. As DNA, the CDR3 is TGTGCCAGCAGCTTATATAGGGGGCCCTACGAGCAGTACTTC. Its protein is CASSLYRGPYEQYF.

The chain has TRBV28 and TRBJ2-5; TRBD2 might be the D (5 bases). Trimming removed 3 bases from V and 4 bases from J, with 12 bases in between. The length of the CDR3 is 14 residues. Germline V gene lookup returns CDR1 MDHEN and CDR2 SYDVKM. The CDR3 DNA sequence: TGTGCCAGCAGTTTGGTTGGGAGAGGAGAGACCCAGTACTTC. Translated, it gives CASSLVGRGETQYF.

The genes are TRBV7-3 and TRBJ2-5; 12 nucleotides agree with TRBD2. The CDR3 spans 15 residues. Per germline, CDR1 SGHTA and CDR2 FQGTGA. The trim removed 5 bases at V and 4 bases at J, leaving 5 bases unmatched. The CDR3 protein is CASSPKGLAGETQYF. CDR3 sequence (DNA): TGTGCCAGCAGCCCCAAGGGACTAGCGGGAGAGACCCAGTACTTC.

V is TRBV6-1 and J is TRBJ2-5; no reliable D call. V was trimmed by 5 bases and J by 4 bases, leaving 17 bases between them. Germline V gene sequence: CDR1 MNHNS, CDR2 SASEGT. The CDR3 contains 15 residues. The CDR3, as DNA: TGTGCCAGCAGTTCCCCTGTAGGGTCGGGAGAGACCCAGTACTTC. Residues: CASSSPVGSGETQYF.

The chain uses TRBV5-1 and TRBJ1-4; TRBD1 agrees at 8 bases. Trimming cost V 4 bases and J 4 bases; bases outside gene matches: 15. The CDR3 contains 18 residues. The germline gives CDR1 SGHRS, CDR2 YFSETQ. The CDR3 loop is CASSAQPQAGGSNEKLFF. For the CDR3, the DNA is TGCGCCAGCAGCGCGCAACCCCAAGCAGGGGGCAGTAATGAAAAACTGTTTTTT.

As for this clone: This is likely an artifact of a read error, given a far larger clone one base away. CDR3 coding DNA: TGTGCCTGGAGTGTAGGCCCTCAACTGAACGCTGAAGCTTTCTTT. Protein: CAWSVGPQLNAEAFF. The V gene is TRBV30, the J gene TRBJ1-1, with D unclear. The CDR3 has 15 amino acids. Germline values: CDR1 GTSNPN, CDR2 SVGIG (reference sequence). Supplemented by reference TRBV30 and TRBJ1-1, the full variable domain reads SQTIHQWPATLVQPVGSPLSLECTVEGTSNPNLYWYRQAAGRGLQLLFYSVGIGQISSEVPQNLSASRPQDRQFILSSKKLLLSDSGFYLCAWSVGPQLNAEAFFGQGTRLTVV.

J is TRBJ1-2 and V is TRBV7-2; D may be TRBD1 (6 bases). V dropped 5 bases and J dropped 5 bases, with 18 bases sitting between them. CDR1 is SGHTA, CDR2 FQGNSA, per germline. The CDR3 is made up of 15 amino acids. The CDR3: CASSPNRGRGYGYTF. The CDR3 DNA reads as TGTGCCAGCAGCCCCAATCGGGGAAGGGGGTATGGCTACACCTTC.

The chain carries TRBV2 and TRBJ1-5; tentative D call: TRBD1 (6 bases). With 6 bases removed from V and 0 bases from J, the gap between germline ends came to 12 bases. CDR1 SNHLY and CDR2 FYNNEI come from the germline V gene. The CDR3 covers 15 residues. The CDR3 nucleotides are TGTGCCAGCAGAGGGACATTTCCTAGCAATCAGCCCCAGCATTTT. This codes for CASRGTFPSNQPQHF. Supplemented by reference TRBV2 and TRBJ1-5, the full variable domain reads EPEVTQTPSHQVTQMGQEVILRCVPISNHLYFYWYRQILGQKVEFLVSFYNNEISEKSEIFDDQFSVERPDGSNFTLKIRSTKLEDSAMYFCASRGTFPSNQPQHFGDGTRLSIL.

This chain joins TRBV5-1 and TRBJ2-1; TRBD2 agrees at 9 bases. This CDR3 has 17 residues. Germline CDR1 is SGHRS and CDR2 is YFSETQ. The ends lost 0 bases at V and 1 base at J; junction bases unmatched: 5. CDR3 in DNA: TGCGCCAGCAGCTTGGGACTAGCGGCCGATTCCTACAATGAGCAGTTCTTC. It encodes CASSLGLAADSYNEQFF.

The chain uses TRBV30 and TRBJ1-6, with D possibly matching TRBD1 (5 bases). The CDR3 extends over 15 amino acids. The germline V gene has CDR1 GTSNPN and CDR2 SVGIG (reference sequence). V was trimmed by 2 bases and J by 5 bases, leaving 13 bases between them. Written as DNA, the CDR3 is TGTGCCTGGAGTAGGGCAGGGTCGGATAATTCACCCCTCCACTTT. Its translation is CAWSRAGSDNSPLHF.

This sequence joins TRBV11-2 and TRBJ1-1; D is ambiguous. The CDR3 extends over 15 amino acids. Trimming pared 6 bases from V and 5 bases from J, leaving 19 bases between. Germline loops: CDR1 SGHAT, CDR2 FQNNGV. CDR3 bases: TGTGCCAGCAGTTATACTGACGGGGTGGGAACTGAAGCTTTCTTT. Its translation is CASSYTDGVGTEAFF.

Of note for this clone: This likely traces to a read error, being one base from a far larger clone. As DNA, the CDR3 is TGCGCCAGCAGTGAGACAGGGTTCGAATCATTTAGCAATCAGCCCCAGCATTTT. Translated: CASSETGFESFSNQPQHF. V and J are TRBV10-2 and TRBJ1-5; TRBD1 is a possible D gene (6 bases). This CDR3 is 18 amino acids long. Germline CDR1 reads WSHSY; CDR2 reads SAAADI. V was pared by 2 bases and J by 0 bases, with 17 bases between.

This clone has a single count. The chain uses TRBV7-2 and TRBJ1-1; D is undetermined. CDR3 length: 16 amino acids. Trimming stripped 2 bases from V and 0 bases from J, with 13 bases between. The germline gives CDR1 SGHTA, CDR2 FQGNSA. DNA for the CDR3: TGTGCCAGCAGCTTAATGCCAGTGAGCGTGAACACTGAAGCTTTCTTT. Residues: CASSLMPVSVNTEAFF. Looking up the rest from reference TRBV7-2 and TRBJ1-1 gives the full variable domain: GAGVSQSPSNKVTEKGKDVELRCDPISGHTALYWYRQSLGQGLEFLIYFQGNSAPDKSGLPSDRFSAERTGGSVSTLTIQRTQQEDSAVYLCASSLMPVSVNTEAFFGQGTRLTVV.

The chain carries TRBV2 and TRBJ1-3; no firm D call. This CDR3 spans 15 amino acids. V lost 3 bases and J 0 bases, leaving 9 bases between the germline ends. Germline V gene lookup returns CDR1 SNHLY and CDR2 FYNNEI. The CDR3 DNA reads TGTGCCAGCAGTGAGGACCGACACTCTGGAAACACCATATATTTT. This translates into CASSEDRHSGNTIYF.

The V and J genes are TRBV2 and TRBJ2-3, with 9 bases aligning to TRBD2. With V trimmed by 7 bases and J by 4 bases, 3 bases remained unmatched. CDR1 and CDR2 (germline): SNHLY, FYNNEI. This CDR3 has 13 amino acids. The chain's CDR3 is CASTGLAADTQYF. The CDR3 nucleotides are TGTGCCAGCACGGGACTAGCAGCAGATACGCAGTATTTT.